This T cell receptor (beta chain) was recorded in a study of T-cell memory formation after mild COVID-19. As for the study in general: The two donors had largely donor-specific TCR clusters. Study-level points and caveats: Clones contracting across day 15 to 85 had a balanced CD4/CD8 profile; later expanding clones leaned CD4+. Pre-infection memory showed some responding clones, and this suggested that cross-reactive memory joined. Shrinking CD4+ clones resided mostly in CM and EM, and CD8+ ones in EMRA.

This clonotype was counted ten times or more. As yet, its antigen is unknown. From the 5' RACE reads, TCRdb called clonotypes with MiXCR, one entry per CDR3 protein. The sample has hundreds of thousands of distinct CDR3 sequences; approximately 15% are singletons. Germline V CDR1 and CDR2: SGHTA, FQGNSA. The CDR3 sequence is 15 residues long. V lost 5 bases and J lost 7; bases outside the gene matches: 10. The source of this sequence is a man aged 18 to 35 who had mild COVID-19 (a few samples of this study predate the infection). Cell type and time point are not known. Sequencing input: PBMCs or a T cell subset sorted from them (not recorded which). The gene calls are TRBV7-2 and TRBJ2-1; TRBD2 matches at 8 bases. The CDR3 DNA is TGTGCCAGCAGCCTTAGGTTAGCGGGGAGTAATGAGCAGTTCTTC. Translating gives CASSLRLAGSNEQFF. Supplemented by reference TRBV7-2 and TRBJ2-1, the full variable domain reads GAGVSQSPSNKVTEKGKDVELRCDPISGHTALYWYRQSLGQGLEFLIYFQGNSAPDKSGLPSDRFSAERTGGSVSTLTIQRTQQEDSAVYLCASSLRLAGSNEQFFGPGTRLTVL.